This T cell receptor beta chain appears in the sequencing data of a study of shared clonotypes between healthy human individuals. The wider study: CD4 naive and memory got three plates each, CD8 naive two, CD8 memory one.

A single count supports this clone. V lost 8 bases to trimming and J lost 5 bases, with 20 bases between them. There are 15 residues in the CDR3. Germline V lookup: CDR1 MDHEN, CDR2 SYDVKM. Data came from immunoSEQ multiplex PCR; TCRdb stores just in-frame clones and leaves some out. Of roughly 700,000 clones in the sample, about 74% were seen once. The source of this sequence is a woman in her 30s in good health. This sequence joins TRBV28 and TRBJ2-3; D might be TRBD1 or TRBD2, each matching 6 bases. The sample was memory CD4+ T cells sorted from blood. This sample's subset: CD45RA-negative fraction. The CDR3 region has the DNA TGTGCCAGCTCCCCCCCGGGGGCCAGGGTAGATACGCAGTATTTT. This translates into CASSPPGARVDTQYF.